This TCR beta chain was captured in a study of T-cell memory formation after mild COVID-19. The overall study: TCR clusters were largely donor specific. General study results and limits: Later expanders leaned CD4+, whereas day 15 to 85 contracting clones were balanced CD4/CD8.

CDR1 and CDR2 (germline): SGDLS, YYNGEE. This CDR3 comprises 12 residues. Between the trimmed V and J ends, which lost 0 bases and 7 bases, there was a span of 7 bases. This clonotype was seen a handful of times. The antigen is not known. cDNA libraries for TCR alpha and TCR beta, carrying sample barcodes and UMIs, came from 5'RACE with constant-segment primers. Via MiXCR, TCRdb re-called the 5' RACE reads, giving one row per CDR3 protein. The sample lists approximately 580,000 distinct CDR3 sequences; about a fifth were seen once. The sequence was obtained from an adult woman who had mild COVID-19 (a few samples of this study predate the infection). Cell type and time point are not known. The chain links TRBV9 to TRBJ1-1; D uncertain. The source material was PBMCs or a T cell subset sorted from them (not recorded which). In nucleotides, the CDR3 is TGTGCCAGCAGCGTAGAGGGCTTTGAAGCTTTCTTT. Its protein product is CASSVEGFEAFF.